The 12 T cell receptor beta chains listed next were all sequenced from one sample in a study of early T cells in non-severe SARS-CoV-2 infection. TCRdb independently ran MiXCR on the 5' RACE reads; one entry per CDR3 protein. Among about 52,000 distinct CDR3 sequences, 8% to 9% were seen once, and the ten largest hold about 4.2%. Sequenced: whole blood. The origin of the receptors is an adult who was a healthcare worker with PCR-confirmed SARS-CoV-2 infection or an uninfected control (not recorded which).

This clonotype was counted a few times. The chain carries TRBV29-1 and TRBJ2-3, with D uncertain. This CDR3 has 14 amino acids. V gave up 4 bases and J gave up 4 bases, with 15 bases separating them. Germline V gene lookup returns CDR1 SQVTM and CDR2 ANQGSEA. The CDR3 is CSVAKGYRADTQYF. In DNA, the CDR3 is TGCAGCGTTGCGAAGGGTTATCGCGCAGATACGCAGTATTTT.

This clonotype appeared a few times. CDR3 sequence reads: CASSQEQDRELFF. The CDR3 DNA follows: TGCGCCAGCAGCCAAGAGCAGGACCGGGAGCTGTTTTTT. The chain links TRBV4-1 to TRBJ2-2; no clear D. Per germline, CDR1 MGHRA and CDR2 YSYEKL. CDR3 size: 13 residues. The V end was cut by 0 bases, the J end by 9 bases, with 8 bases between.

The chain has TRBV29-1 and TRBJ2-7, with 8 bases lining up with TRBD2. Germline V gene sequence: CDR1 SQVTM, CDR2 ANQGSEA. V lost 3 bases to trimming and J lost 6 bases; unmatched junction nucleotides: 4. The CDR3 totals 12 residues. The DNA for the CDR3 is TGCAGCGTTGATGGTCTAGCGGGCGAGCAGTACTTC. Translating gives CSVDGLAGEQYF.

This chain links TRBV7-8 with TRBJ1-1; TRBD1 agrees at 8 bases. The V segment lost 5 bases and the J segment 4 bases; nucleotides outside the gene matches: 9. The CDR3 has 15 amino acids. CDR1 SGHVS and CDR2 FQNEAQ come from the germline V gene. CDR3 DNA sequence: TGTGCCAGCAGCCGACGAACAGGGGGTTCCACTGAAGCTTTCTTT. This translates into CASSRRTGGSTEAFF.

This clonotype was found many times. This chain uses TRBV20-1 with TRBJ2-6; D is uncertain. V was cut by 0 bases and J by 8 bases, with 8 bases left in between. This CDR3 region has 13 residues. CDR1 and CDR2 (germline): DFQATT, SNEGSKA (reference sequence). CDR3: CSARDEEPNVLTF. As DNA, the CDR3 is TGCAGTGCTAGAGATGAGGAACCCAACGTCCTGACTTTC.

This clonotype was seen more than once but under ten times. The V gene is TRBV20-1, the J gene TRBJ2-3; D might be TRBD2 (6 bases). V gave up 7 bases and J gave up 0 bases, with 14 bases separating them. CDR1 and CDR2 (germline): DFQATT, SNEGSKA (reference sequence). The CDR3 is made up of 14 amino acids. CDR3: CSVGEVYSTDTQYF. In DNA form, the CDR3 reads TGCAGTGTCGGGGAGGTCTACAGCACAGATACGCAGTATTTT.

This clonotype was picked up many times. The V and J genes are TRBV7-2 and TRBJ2-1; weak D call: TRBD2 (6 bases). Trimming stripped 3 bases from V and 2 bases from J, with 8 bases between. CDR3 size: 14 residues. CDR1 SGHTA and CDR2 FQGNSA come from the germline V gene. This CDR3 is CASSLAGTYNEQFF. In nucleotides, the CDR3 is TGTGCCAGCAGCTTGGCGGGGACCTACAATGAGCAGTTCTTC.

The sample holds many counts of this clonotype. The chain is built from TRBV4-2 and TRBJ2-7, with 8 bases aligning to TRBD1. The junction had 4 bases not matched to a gene; V was cut back by 1 base and J by 5 bases. The CDR3 length is 14 residues. CDR1 is LGHNA, CDR2 YNFKEQ, per germline. The CDR3 loop is CASSQVGQGHEQYF. DNA of the CDR3: TGTGCCAGCAGCCAAGTTGGACAGGGCCACGAGCAGTACTTC.

This clonotype has a count of ten or more. The V and J genes are TRBV20-1 and TRBJ1-5, with 7 positions matching TRBD1. The junction had 0 bases not matched to a gene; V was cut back by 3 bases and J by 4 bases. The CDR3 consists of 12 residues. Germline CDR1 DFQATT, CDR2 SNEGSKA (reference sequence). Written as DNA, the CDR3 is TGCAGTGCTAGGACAGGGAATCAGCCCCAGCATTTT. Translating gives CSARTGNQPQHF.

There are many counts of this clonotype. The rearrangement links TRBV20-1 to TRBJ2-7; possibly TRBD1 for D (6 bases). CDR1 is DFQATT and CDR2 is SNEGSKA in the germline V gene (reference sequence). Trimming left V 5 bases short and J 6 bases short, with 17 bases between. The CDR3 is 13 residues long. The CDR3 coding sequence is TGCAGTGCTCTAGGCCCAGGGGCAGTCGAGCAGTACTTC. It translates to CSALGPGAVEQYF.

Ten or more counts support this clonotype. The chain couples TRBV15 to TRBJ2-7; TRBD2 might be the D (6 bases). With 4 bases removed from V and 2 bases from J, the gap between germline ends came to 21 bases. The CDR3 has 17 amino acids. Germline assignment: CDR1 LNHNV and CDR2 YYDKDF (reference sequence). The CDR3 sequence is CATSKPQGSSGTYEQYF. DNA for the CDR3: TGTGCCACCAGCAAACCCCAAGGGAGTAGCGGAACCTACGAGCAGTACTTC.

There are many counts of this clonotype. V gene TRBV29-1 combines with J gene TRBJ2-7, with D perhaps assigned TRBD1 or TRBD2 (5 bases each). The CDR3 covers 14 residues. CDR1 SQVTM and CDR2 ANQGSEA come from the germline V gene. Trimming pared 0 bases from V and 3 bases from J, leaving 12 bases between. CDR3: CSVEDPGPSYEQYF. CDR3 nucleotide sequence: TGCAGCGTTGAAGATCCGGGACCGAGCTACGAGCAGTACTTC.